This T cell receptor (beta chain) originates from a study of technical replicates of blood from several donors. In germline, CDR1 is LNHDA, CDR2 SQIVND (reference sequence). V lost 4 bases, J lost 4 bases, and 11 bases lay in between. The CDR3 sequence is 14 residues long. The data were produced by immunoSEQ multiplex PCR, yet TCRdb's version contains in-frame clones alone and is incomplete. The sample contains about 60,000 clones, 80% to 95% of which appear only once. Sequences were obtained from PBMCs. The clonotype was recovered from a human donor in good health. Some clones in this sample may be carry-over from other donors' samples. V and J are TRBV19 and TRBJ1-5; the D gene is possibly TRBD1 (5 bases). The CDR3 protein is CASSTDGGNQPQHF. As DNA, the CDR3 is TGTGCCAGTAGTACGGACGGGGGAAATCAGCCCCAGCATTTT.